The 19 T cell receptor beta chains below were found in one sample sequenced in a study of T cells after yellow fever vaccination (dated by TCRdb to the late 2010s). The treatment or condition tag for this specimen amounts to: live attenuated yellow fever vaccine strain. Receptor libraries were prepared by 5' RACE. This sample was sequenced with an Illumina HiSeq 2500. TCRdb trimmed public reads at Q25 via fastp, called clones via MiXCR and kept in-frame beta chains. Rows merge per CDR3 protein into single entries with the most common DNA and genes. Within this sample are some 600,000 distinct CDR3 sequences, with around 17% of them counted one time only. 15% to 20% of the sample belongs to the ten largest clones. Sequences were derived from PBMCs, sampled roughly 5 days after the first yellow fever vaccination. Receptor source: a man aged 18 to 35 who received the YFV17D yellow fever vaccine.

Here the CDR3 reads CASSSIGGPVGYEQYF. The CDR3 DNA reads as TGTGCCAGCAGTTCCATTGGGGGCCCGGTAGGGTACGAGCAGTACTTC. This chain links TRBV6-5 with TRBJ2-7; possibly TRBD1 for D (6 bases). Trimming cost V 4 bases and J 4 bases, with 20 bases left between them. In germline, CDR1 is MNHEY, CDR2 SVGAGI. CDR3 length: 16 amino acids.

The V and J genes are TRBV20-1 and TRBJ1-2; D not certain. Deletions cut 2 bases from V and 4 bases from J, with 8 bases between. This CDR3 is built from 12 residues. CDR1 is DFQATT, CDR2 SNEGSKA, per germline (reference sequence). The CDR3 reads CSARNGPYGYTF. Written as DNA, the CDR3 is TGCAGTGCTAGAAACGGTCCCTATGGCTACACCTTC.

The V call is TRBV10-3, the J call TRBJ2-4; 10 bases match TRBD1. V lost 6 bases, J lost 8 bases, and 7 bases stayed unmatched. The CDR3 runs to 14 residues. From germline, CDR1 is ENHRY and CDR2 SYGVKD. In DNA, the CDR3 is TGTGCCATCAGCTACGGGACAGGGGAGGACATTCAGTACTTC. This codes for CAISYGTGEDIQYF.

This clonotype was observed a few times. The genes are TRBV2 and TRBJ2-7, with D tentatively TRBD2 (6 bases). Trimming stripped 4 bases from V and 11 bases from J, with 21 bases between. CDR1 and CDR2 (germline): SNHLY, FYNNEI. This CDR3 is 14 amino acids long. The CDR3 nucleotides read TGTGCCAGCAGTGGAAGCTGGAGGCGGGGTCAGAAGTACTTC. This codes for CASSGSWRRGQKYF. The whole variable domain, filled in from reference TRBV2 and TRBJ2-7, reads EPEVTQTPSHQVTQMGQEVILRCVPISNHLYFYWYRQILGQKVEFLVSFYNNEISEKSEIFDDQFSVERPDGSNFTLKIRSTKLEDSAMYFCASSGSWRRGQKYFGPGTRLTVT.

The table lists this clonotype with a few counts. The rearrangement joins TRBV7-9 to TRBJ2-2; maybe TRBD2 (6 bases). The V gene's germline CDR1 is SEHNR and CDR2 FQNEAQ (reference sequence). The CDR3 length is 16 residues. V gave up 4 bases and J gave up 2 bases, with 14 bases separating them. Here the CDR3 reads CASSSVRGTNTGELFF. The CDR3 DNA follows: TGTGCCAGCAGCTCCGTTCGGGGGACCAACACCGGGGAGCTGTTTTTT.

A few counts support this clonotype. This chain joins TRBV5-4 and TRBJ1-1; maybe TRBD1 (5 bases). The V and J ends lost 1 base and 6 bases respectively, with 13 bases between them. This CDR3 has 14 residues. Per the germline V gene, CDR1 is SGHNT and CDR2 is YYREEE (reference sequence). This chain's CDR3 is CASSLRDVGSEAFF. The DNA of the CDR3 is TGTGCCAGCAGCTTGCGGGACGTGGGCTCTGAAGCTTTCTTT.

CDR3 region: CASSPSGGSEAFF. For the CDR3, the DNA is TGTGCCAGCAGCCCGTCAGGGGGGAGTGAAGCTTTCTTT. The chain joins TRBV11-3 to TRBJ1-1, with TRBD1 identical over 7 bases. The germline gives CDR1 SGHNT, CDR2 YENEEA. After removal of 5 bases from V and 7 bases from J, the junction contained 7 bases not matched to a gene. CDR3 size: 13 residues.

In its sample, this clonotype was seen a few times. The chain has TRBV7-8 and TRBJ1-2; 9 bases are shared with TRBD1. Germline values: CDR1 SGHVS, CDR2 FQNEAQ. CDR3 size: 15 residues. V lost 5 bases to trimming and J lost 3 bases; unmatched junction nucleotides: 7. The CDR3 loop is CASSRGQGRYYGYTF. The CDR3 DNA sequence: TGTGCCAGCAGCCGCGGACAGGGGAGGTACTATGGCTACACCTTC.

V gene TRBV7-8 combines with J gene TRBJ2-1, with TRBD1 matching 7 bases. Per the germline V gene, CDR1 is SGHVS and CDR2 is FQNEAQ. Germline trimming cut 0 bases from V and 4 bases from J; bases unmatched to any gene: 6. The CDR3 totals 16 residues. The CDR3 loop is CASSLATGTEYNEQFF. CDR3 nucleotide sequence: TGTGCCAGCAGCTTAGCGACCGGGACAGAGTACAATGAGCAGTTCTTC.

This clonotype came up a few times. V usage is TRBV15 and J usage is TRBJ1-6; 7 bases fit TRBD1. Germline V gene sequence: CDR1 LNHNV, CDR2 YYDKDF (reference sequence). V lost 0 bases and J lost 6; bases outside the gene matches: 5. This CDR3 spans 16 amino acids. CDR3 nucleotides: TGTGCCACCAGCAGAGATCCAACAGGGGTTAATTCACCCCTCCACTTT. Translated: CATSRDPTGVNSPLHF.

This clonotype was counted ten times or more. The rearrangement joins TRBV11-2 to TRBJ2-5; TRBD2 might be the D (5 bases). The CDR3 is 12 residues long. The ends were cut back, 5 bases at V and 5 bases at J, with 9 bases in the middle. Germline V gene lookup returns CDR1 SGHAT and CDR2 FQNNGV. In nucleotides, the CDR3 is TGTGCCAGCAGCCTGGACTCGGAGACCCAGTACTTC. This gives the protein CASSLDSETQYF.

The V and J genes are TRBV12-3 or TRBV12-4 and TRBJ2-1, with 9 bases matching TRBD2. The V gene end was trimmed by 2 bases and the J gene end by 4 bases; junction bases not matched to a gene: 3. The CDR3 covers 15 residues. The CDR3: CASSLRLAGYNEQFF. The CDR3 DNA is TGTGCCAGCAGTTTAAGGCTAGCGGGATACAATGAGCAGTTCTTC.

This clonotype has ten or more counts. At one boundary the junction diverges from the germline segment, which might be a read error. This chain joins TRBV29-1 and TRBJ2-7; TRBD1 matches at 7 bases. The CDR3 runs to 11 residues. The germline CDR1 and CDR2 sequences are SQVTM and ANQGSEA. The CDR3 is CSVEDGDSADF. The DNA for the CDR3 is TGCAGCGTTGAAGATGGGGACAGCGCCGACTTC.

CDR3: CASSVGAVDFTDTQYF. The CDR3, as DNA: TGTGCCAGCAGCGTAGGGGCAGTGGATTTCACAGATACGCAGTATTTT. The chain links TRBV9 to TRBJ2-3; D remains ambiguous. This CDR3 comprises 16 residues. Per the germline V gene, CDR1 is SGDLS and CDR2 is YYNGEE. Trimming removed 0 bases from V and 2 bases from J, with 13 bases in between. The entire variable domain, with the rest obtained from reference TRBV9 and TRBJ2-3, is as follows: DSGVTQTPKHLITATGQRVTLRCSPRSGDLSVYWYQQSLDQGLQFLIQYYNGEERAKGNILERFSAQQFPDLHSELNLSSLELGDSALYFCASSVGAVDFTDTQYFGPGTRLTVL.

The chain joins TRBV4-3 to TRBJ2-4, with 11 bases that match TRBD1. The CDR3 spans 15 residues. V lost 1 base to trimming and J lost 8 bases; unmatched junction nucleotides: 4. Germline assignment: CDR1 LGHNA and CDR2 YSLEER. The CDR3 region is CASSQGRDRGDIQYF. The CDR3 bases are TGCGCCAGCAGCCAAGGCCGGGACAGGGGGGACATTCAGTACTTC.

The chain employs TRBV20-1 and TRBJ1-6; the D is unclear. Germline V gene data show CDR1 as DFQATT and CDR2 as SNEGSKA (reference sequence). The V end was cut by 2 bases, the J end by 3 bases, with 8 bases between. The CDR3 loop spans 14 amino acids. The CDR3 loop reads CSARTGVYNSPLHF. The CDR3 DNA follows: TGCAGTGCTAGAACCGGGGTCTATAATTCACCCCTCCACTTT.

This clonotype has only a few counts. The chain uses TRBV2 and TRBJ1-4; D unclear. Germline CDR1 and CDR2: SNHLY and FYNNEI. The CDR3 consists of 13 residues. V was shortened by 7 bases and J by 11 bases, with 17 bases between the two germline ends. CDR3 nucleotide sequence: TGTGCCAGCAAATCCCCGGTGCCACTTAAACTGTTTTTT. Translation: CASKSPVPLKLFF.

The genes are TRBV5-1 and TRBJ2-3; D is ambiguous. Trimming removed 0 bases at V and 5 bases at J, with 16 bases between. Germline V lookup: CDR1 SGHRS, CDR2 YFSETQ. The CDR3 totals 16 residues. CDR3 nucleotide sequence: TGCGCCAGCAGCTTGGCCATGAAGGCACTGAGAGATACGCAGTATTTT. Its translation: CASSLAMKALRDTQYF.

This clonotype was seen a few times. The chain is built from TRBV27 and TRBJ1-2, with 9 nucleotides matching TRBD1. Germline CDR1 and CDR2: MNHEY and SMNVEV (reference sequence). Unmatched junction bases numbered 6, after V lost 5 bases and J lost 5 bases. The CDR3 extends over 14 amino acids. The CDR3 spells CASSIRTGEYGYTF. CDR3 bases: TGTGCCAGCAGTATCCGGACAGGGGAATATGGCTACACCTTC.